The 25 T cell receptor beta chains below come from one sample, sequenced in a study of blood T cell repertoires in COVID-19. Using immunoSEQ multiplex PCR, the repertoire was profiled, and TCRdb retains in-frame clones only, with some absent. The repertoire consists of about 440,000 clones, with around 88% occurring once and the leading ten covering approximately 12%. Sample: peripheral blood. The receptors originated from a woman aged 45 to 65 with COVID-19, enrolled during active disease.

This clone was observed a single time. The J gene is TRBJ2-2, the V gene TRBV2; TRBD1 matches at 8 bases. The CDR3 has 12 residues. The V and J ends lost 9 bases and 4 bases, in that order; junction bases with no gene match: 1. CDR1 is SNHLY, CDR2 FYNNEI, per germline. The CDR3 region has the DNA TGTGCCAGGACAGGGGCCACCGGGGAGCTGTTTTTT. It specifies CARTGATGELFF.

Concerning this clone itself: This specimen includes other DNA sequences encoding the same CDR3. This rearrangement joins TRBV7-9 to TRBJ2-7, with TRBD1 identical over 10 bases. V was clipped by 5 bases and J by 4 bases; unmatched bases: 5. Germline V gene lookup returns CDR1 SEHNR and CDR2 FQNEAQ (reference sequence). CDR3 size: 14 residues. The DNA for the CDR3 is TGTGCCAGCAGCACTTTGGACAGGGGGTACGAGCAGTACTTC. Protein product: CASSTLDRGYEQYF.

V usage is TRBV11-2 and J usage is TRBJ1-2; TRBD1 aligns across 7 bases. This CDR3 spans 15 amino acids. Germline V lookup: CDR1 SGHAT, CDR2 FQNNGV. V shed 3 bases and J 5 bases; nucleotides not matched to a gene: 9. The CDR3, as DNA: TGTGCCAGCAGCTTCAGGGGGGCTCCGCCGTATGGCTACACCTTC. This encodes CASSFRGAPPYGYTF.

The chain carries TRBV10-2 and TRBJ2-1; 9 nucleotides match TRBD1. Germline V gives CDR1 WSHSY, CDR2 SAAADI. V lost 8 bases to trimming and J lost 2 bases; unmatched junction nucleotides: 10. The CDR3 spans 16 residues. CDR3 sequence: CASSGQGREAYNEQFF. CDR3 DNA: TGCGCCAGCTCGGGACAGGGAAGGGAAGCCTACAATGAGCAGTTCTTC.

This clone has just a few counts. V usage is TRBV27 and J usage is TRBJ2-2, with 15 bases that match TRBD2. J was trimmed by 0 bases and V by 6 bases; bases with no gene match: 11. The CDR3 extends over 20 amino acids. CDR1 and CDR2 (germline): MNHEY, SMNVEV (reference sequence). For the CDR3, the DNA is TGTGCCAGCAGCCCAGGACTAGCGGGGGGGCGTGACGCGAACACCGGGGAGCTGTTTTTT. This gives the protein CASSPGLAGGRDANTGELFF.

This clone was seen a handful of times. The J gene is TRBJ1-5, the V gene TRBV6-1; 7 bases agree with TRBD1. Germline-derived CDR1 and CDR2 are MNHNS and SASEGT. Trimming removed 2 bases from V and 4 bases from J; junction bases left unmatched: 8. The CDR3 has 16 residues. The CDR3 coding sequence is TGTGCCAGCAGTGAACTACAGGGGAGAAGGAATCAGCCCCAGCATTTT. Translation gives CASSELQGRRNQPQHF.

The V call is TRBV18, the J call TRBJ2-2, with a weak D call TRBD1 (6 bases). Germline-derived CDR1 and CDR2 are KGHSH and LQKENI. The CDR3 spans 18 residues. Trimming pared 2 bases from V and 0 bases from J, leaving 16 bases between. The CDR3 region is CASSPTTIGTTNTGELFF. CDR3 DNA: TGTGCCAGCTCACCAACAACCATCGGGACAACGAACACCGGGGAGCTGTTTTTT.

The V and J genes are TRBV25-1 and TRBJ1-1; 8 nucleotides match TRBD1. The ends lost 10 bases at V and 1 base at J; junction bases unmatched: 5. The V gene's germline CDR1 is MGHDK and CDR2 SYGVNS. The length of the CDR3 is 13 residues. The CDR3 coding sequence is TGTGCCACCCTAGACAGGGGGAACACTGAAGCTTTCTTT. This encodes CATLDRGNTEAFF.

The chain uses TRBV28 and TRBJ2-2; 9 bases align to TRBD1. CDR1 is MDHEN and CDR2 is SYDVKM in the germline V gene. Trimming removed 5 bases from V and 5 bases from J; junction bases left unmatched: 3. The CDR3 covers 14 residues. The CDR3 is CASSLGQGTGELFF. CDR3 sequence (DNA): TGTGCCAGCAGTCTTGGACAGGGGACCGGGGAGCTGTTTTTT.

In its sample, this clone was seen a few times. The J gene is TRBJ2-2, the V gene TRBV3-1 (or the pseudogene TRBV3-2); 7 positions match TRBD2. V trimming: 8 bases; J trimming: 1 base; junction bases outside the gene matches: 4. In germline, CDR1 is LGHDT, CDR2 YNNKEL (reference sequence). The CDR3 sequence is 14 residues long. CDR3 nucleotides: TGTGCCAGCCGGCGCGGGGGGAACACCGGGGAGCTGTTTTTT. Its protein is CASRRGGNTGELFF.

V gene TRBV27 combines with J gene TRBJ1-1; D possibly corresponds to TRBD1 (6 bases). This CDR3 comprises 18 residues. Trimming cost V 4 bases and J 4 bases, with 25 bases left between them. CDR1 and CDR2 (germline): MNHEY, SMNVEV (reference sequence). The CDR3 coding sequence is TGTGCCAGCAGTTCAACCACTGTACTTTACACAGGGCGCACTGAAGCTTTCTTT. Its protein is CASSSTTVLYTGRTEAFF.

This chain uses TRBV6-5 with TRBJ1-2; tentatively, D is TRBD1 (6 bases). CDR1 is MNHEY and CDR2 is SVGAGI in the germline V gene. This CDR3 spans 15 amino acids. Trimming removed 4 bases from V and 0 bases from J, with 12 bases in between. CDR3 bases: TGTGCCAGCAGTTCCCGGGACACTACTAACTATGGCTACACCTTC. The encoded protein is CASSSRDTTNYGYTF.

V usage is TRBV18 and J usage is TRBJ1-2; TRBD1 is a possible D gene (5 bases). Germline CDR1 is KGHSH and CDR2 is LQKENI. Trimming pared 1 base from V and 7 bases from J, leaving 10 bases between. This CDR3 comprises 13 residues. The chain's CDR3 is CASSPQQESGYTF. As DNA, the CDR3 is TGTGCCAGCTCACCACAACAGGAAAGTGGCTACACCTTC. Supplemented by reference TRBV18 and TRBJ1-2, the full variable domain reads NAGVMQNPRHLVRRRGQEARLRCSPMKGHSHVYWYRQLPEEGLKFMVYLQKENIIDESGMPKERFSAEFPKEGPSILRIQQVVRGDSAAYFCASSPQQESGYTFGSGTRLTVV.

The sample holds one count of this clone. The chain has TRBV2 and TRBJ2-7, with D possibly matching TRBD2 (5 bases). CDR3 length: 16 amino acids. Germline CDR1 reads SNHLY; CDR2 reads FYNNEI. The ends were cut back, 4 bases at V and 3 bases at J, with 19 bases in the middle. The CDR3 bases are TGTGCCAGCAGTGCGGATTTAGGGTCCGGGGTCTACGAGCAGTACTTC. Protein sequence: CASSADLGSGVYEQYF. The whole variable domain, remainder taken from reference TRBV2 and TRBJ2-7, is EPEVTQTPSHQVTQMGQEVILRCVPISNHLYFYWYRQILGQKVEFLVSFYNNEISEKSEIFDDQFSVERPDGSNFTLKIRSTKLEDSAMYFCASSADLGSGVYEQYFGPGTRLTVT.

This clone has a handful of counts. V gene TRBV7-9 combines with J gene TRBJ1-4; the D gene is possibly TRBD1 (5 bases). The germline V and J ends were trimmed by 5 bases and 6 bases, with 13 bases remaining between them. The CDR3 sequence is 14 residues long. Per the germline V gene, CDR1 is SEHNR and CDR2 is FQNEAQ (reference sequence). The DNA for the CDR3 is TGTGCCAGCAGCCCCGGGGGGAGTGATGAAAAACTGTTTTTT. It encodes CASSPGGSDEKLFF.

This chain uses TRBV28 with TRBJ1-5, with TRBD1 matching over 9 bases. The germline gives CDR1 MDHEN, CDR2 SYDVKM. V was clipped by 6 bases and J by 0 bases; unmatched bases: 6. The CDR3 sequence is 16 residues long. The CDR3 here is CASSLGQGYSNQPQHF. DNA for the CDR3: TGTGCCAGCAGCTTGGGACAGGGATATAGCAATCAGCCCCAGCATTTT.

The gene calls are TRBV6-5 and TRBJ1-3; 9 bases are shared with TRBD1. V was clipped by 9 bases and J by 4 bases; unmatched bases: 4. The CDR3 spans 13 residues. Germline V gene data show CDR1 as MNHEY and CDR2 as SVGAGI. Here the CDR3 reads CASWDRAGNTIYF. DNA of the CDR3: TGTGCCAGTTGGGACAGGGCAGGAAACACCATATATTTT.

Comment on this clone: The same CDR3 also results from other DNA sequences found in this sample. V usage is TRBV6-5 and J usage is TRBJ1-5, with 9 nucleotides matching TRBD1. Per the germline V gene, CDR1 is MNHEY and CDR2 is SVGAGI. Unmatched junction bases numbered 4, after V lost 4 bases and J lost 3 bases. This CDR3 region has 15 residues. For the CDR3, the DNA is TGTGCCAGCAGTTCTGGGACAGGGAACAATCAGCCCCAGCATTTT. Protein: CASSSGTGNNQPQHF.

For the CDR3, the DNA is TGTGCCAGCAGTTTCTCGCTAGCGGGGGGGGGAGATACGCAGTATTTT. It encodes CASSFSLAGGGDTQYF. V gene TRBV28 combines with J gene TRBJ2-3; 12 nucleotides align to TRBD2. Germline values: CDR1 MDHEN, CDR2 SYDVKM. The CDR3 has 16 amino acids. J was trimmed by 5 bases and V by 3 bases; bases with no gene match: 6.

This sequence joins TRBV5-6 and TRBJ1-2; no reliable D call. This CDR3 spans 14 amino acids. The germline CDR1 and CDR2 sequences are SGHDT and YYEEEE. The ends were cut back, 5 bases at V and 2 bases at J, with 13 bases in the middle. The CDR3, as DNA: TGTGCCAGCAGGCAACCGGAGATAAACTATGGCTACACCTTC. Its translation: CASRQPEINYGYTF.

The rearrangement links TRBV3-1 (or the pseudogene TRBV3-2) to TRBJ2-7; D ambiguous. CDR3 length: 13 amino acids. Germline loops: CDR1 LGHDT, CDR2 YNNKEL (reference sequence). V lost 1 base, J lost 6 bases, and 10 bases lay in between. The CDR3 reads CASSQGSSTEQYF. Here the CDR3 DNA reads TGTGCCAGCAGCCAAGGAAGTAGTACCGAGCAGTACTTC.

The rearrangement uses TRBV18 and TRBJ2-3; D is possibly TRBD2 (5 bases). This CDR3 is 15 amino acids long. Germline loops: CDR1 KGHSH, CDR2 LQKENI. Trimming cost V 6 bases and J 2 bases, with 15 bases left between them. The CDR3 coding sequence is TGTGCCAGCTCGGGCGGAGGTCCTGACACAGATACGCAGTATTTT. Amino acid sequence: CASSGGGPDTDTQYF.

V usage is TRBV19 and J usage is TRBJ2-3, with 13 bases aligning to TRBD2. Germline-derived CDR1 and CDR2 are LNHDA and SQIVND (reference sequence). The CDR3 spans 13 residues. V dropped 8 bases and J dropped 5; count of bases not matched to a gene: 1. CDR3 sequence (DNA): TGTGCCAGTCGGACTAGCGGGGGAGATACGCAGTATTTT. It yields the protein CASRTSGGDTQYF.

The chain carries TRBV28 and TRBJ1-2; TRBD1 is a possible D gene (6 bases). Germline V gene lookup returns CDR1 MDHEN and CDR2 SYDVKM. V lost 4 bases and J 0 bases, leaving 12 bases between the germline ends. This CDR3 comprises 15 residues. CDR3 DNA: TGTGCCAGCAGTTCGTATCAGGGGCCTAACTATGGCTACACCTTC. Amino acid sequence: CASSSYQGPNYGYTF.

The V and J genes are TRBV27 and TRBJ1-2; D unresolved. The CDR3 is 13 residues long. Germline CDR1 is MNHEY and CDR2 is SMNVEV (reference sequence). V shed 2 bases and J shed 3 bases, with 7 bases lying between them. This chain's CDR3 is CASSLEGYYGYTF. The CDR3, as DNA: TGTGCCAGCAGTTTAGAGGGTTACTATGGCTACACCTTC.